This TCR beta chain was sequenced in a study of CXCR3-negative and CXCR3-positive naive CD8 T cells. Phenotypically, naive CD8+ T cells corresponded to CD45RO-CCR7+CD27+CD95-. The authors made the TRB cDNA libraries by 5' RACE using UMI labels. From its re-call of the 5' RACE reads, TCRdb lists each CDR3 protein once, without DNA. The sample data list 150,000 to 180,000 distinct CDR3 sequences. General study findings and limits: Relative to CXCR3-negative naive cells, CXCR3-positive naive cells had more hydrophobic TRB CDR3s. With surface CD5 comparable between naive subsets, TCR strength was estimated using properties derived from the TRB CDR3. Naive CXCR3-positive and CXCR3-negative cells shared TRBV-TRBJ usage; memory cells diverged. Memory CD8+ T cell repertoires were far less diverse than both naive subsets.

This CDR3 has 12 residues. Germline CDR1 and CDR2: SEHNR and FQNEAQ (reference sequence). In regard to this clonotype: The antigen is unknown.

The chain recombines TRBV7-9 with TRBJ1-1; the D call of TRBD1 rests on TCRdb alone, since no DNA is present to check it. Input material: naive CXCR3+ CD8+ T cells from blood. Subset given: CD45RO-CCR7+CD27+CD95- naive CD8+ T cells expressing CXCR3 (TNR3+). The origin of this receptor is a human donor in good health. Some clones in this sample may be carry-over from other donors' samples. This CDR3 is CASSLSQGDAFF.